This TCR beta chain was retrieved from a study of OX40 agonist ivuxolimab in advanced cancers. For the study at large: Prior anti-PD-1, anti-PD-L1 or anti-CTLA-4 therapy was allowed; approximately 41% had some.

Sequencing was performed with immunoSEQ multiplex PCR; in TCRdb, only in-frame clones are kept and a portion is missing. The table records 40,000 to 55,000 clones, under 90% of them present only once. With V trimmed by 4 bases and J by 1 base, 3 bases remained unmatched. This CDR3 is 17 amino acids long. Germline V gene sequence: CDR1 SGHNT, CDR2 YYREEE (reference sequence). The rearrangement uses TRBV5-4 and TRBJ2-2; 14 bases match TRBD2. This clonotype was sampled from an adult with an advanced solid tumor such as melanoma, head and neck, liver or kidney cancer. Here the sequenced sample was CD4+ or CD8+ T cells sorted from blood, taken in a trial of the OX40 agonist ivuxolimab. The CDR3 protein is CASSPGTSGRNTGELFF. The CDR3 DNA sequence: TGTGCCAGCAGCCCAGGGACTAGCGGGAGGAACACCGGGGAGCTGTTTTTT.